Listed below are T cell receptor beta chains from one sample, sequenced in a study of beta chain features in type 1 diabetes. The table came from immunoSEQ multiplex PCR; TCRdb's copy has only in-frame clones and leaves some out. The data hold nearly 250,000 clones, with 14% observed a single time. Input material: naive CD4+ T cells from blood. Receptors originate from a woman in her forties in good health. The CDR3 runs from the conserved cysteine through the conserved F or W. D genes are given only for firm matches. The size field is filled for only some rows; it gives once, few, many or a size class.

few TRBJ1-2 TRBV4-2 - TGTGCCAGCAGCCAGCTGGGCGAGGGCTATGGCTACACCTTC CASSQLGEGYGYTF
few TRBJ2-7 TRBV25-1 TRBD1 TGTGCCAGCAGTCAGACAGGGTTTTCCTACGAGCAGTACTTC CASSQTGFSYEQYF
few TRBJ2-1 TRBV5-4 - TGTGCCAGCAGCTTGCCAAGCTCGCTTGGTATGTATGAGCAGTTCTTC CASSLPSSLGMYEQFF
few TRBJ2-5 TRBV5-1 - TGCGCCAGCAGCATTATAACAGGAGAGACCCAGTACTTC CASSIITGETQYF
- TRBJ2-5 TRBV28 TRBD2 TGTGCCAGCAGCGAAGCGGGGGGCGAGGAGACCCAGTACTTC CASSEAGGEETQYF
few TRBJ2-3 TRBV10-3 - TGTGCCATCAGTGTGGGGGACTTAACAGATACGCAGTATTTT CAISVGDLTDTQYF
few TRBJ2-2 TRBV11-2 TRBD1 TGTGCCAGCAGCTCCGGGACAGGGGTTGGCACCGGGGAGCTGTTTTTT CASSSGTGVGTGELFF
- TRBJ2-7 TRBV11-2 - TGTGCCAGCAGCATAGACAGGACTTTCCCCTACGAGCAGTACTTC CASSIDRTFPYEQYF
- TRBJ2-7 TRBV7-2 TRBD2 TGTGCCAGCAGCTGGACTAGCGGAACCTACGAGCAGTACTTC CASSWTSGTYEQYF
- TRBJ2-2 TRBV6-5 - TGTGCCAGCAGGCCCAATAGCGCCACCGGGGAGCTGTTTTTT CASRPNSATGELFF
- TRBJ2-1 TRBV29-1 TRBD1 TGCAGCGTGCTCGGACAGGGTGGTTCCTACAATGAGCAGTTCTTC CSVLGQGGSYNEQFF
few TRBJ1-1 TRBV5-1 - TGCGCCAGCAGCTTAACAGGGAACACTGAAGCTTTCTTT CASSLTGNTEAFF
- TRBJ2-5 TRBV27 TRBD2 TGTGCCACCCACGAGCGACTAGCGGGGACCCAGTACTTC CATHERLAGTQYF
few TRBJ2-7 TRBV5-1 TRBD2 TGCGCCAGCAGCTCGCGGGGCGGGGGAGAGGAGCAGTACTTC CASSSRGGGEEQYF
few TRBJ2-5 TRBV10-2 TRBD2 TGCGCCAGTAGCGGGGGGGCGAGAGAGACCCAGTACTTC CASSGGARETQYF
- TRBJ2-7 TRBV5-1 TRBD2 TGCGCCAGCAGCTTGTCCGGGACTAGCGGGGGCAACTACGAGCAGTACTTC CASSLSGTSGGNYEQYF
- TRBJ2-7 TRBV7-2 - TGTGCCAGCAGCCCTTTACAGGGATACGGGGAGCAGTACTTC CASSPLQGYGEQYF
- TRBJ1-2 TRBV5-1 - TGCGCCAGCAGCCTAACCAGGGGATTTTCAGATGGCTACACCTTC CASSLTRGFSDGYTF
few TRBJ2-5 TRBV5-1 TRBD1 TGCGCCAGCAGCTTGGCCAGGGGACAGGGCGAGACCCAGTACTTC CASSLARGQGETQYF
- TRBJ1-5 TRBV6-5 TRBD1 TGTGCCAGCCAGTTCGGGACAGATCAGCCCCAGCATTTT CASQFGTDQPQHF
few TRBJ2-7 TRBV5-1 TRBD2 TGCGCCAGCAGCTTTGGGCTAGCGGGGGACCTGAGCTCCTACGAGCAGTACTTC CASSFGLAGDLSSYEQYF
few TRBJ1-6 TRBV5-4 TRBD1 TGTGCCAGCAGCTCGACAGGGGATAATTCACCCCTCCACTTT CASSSTGDNSPLHF
- TRBJ2-5 TRBV19 TRBD1 TGTGCCAGTAAGGGGACAGCGACCCAAGAGACCCAGTACTTC CASKGTATQETQYF
- TRBJ1-4 TRBV2 TRBD1 TGTGCCAGCAGTGATCAGGGGGCGACTAATGAAAAACTGTTTTTT CASSDQGATNEKLFF
few TRBJ1-4 TRBV6-6 - TGTGCCAGCAGTTACGGCCAGCGAGCAACTAATGAAAAACTGTTTTTT CASSYGQRATNEKLFF
few TRBJ2-1 TRBV4-3 - TGCGCCAGCAGCCAAGATGGTTCCGGCCAGGGGAAGCGGAATGAGCAGTTCTTC CASSQDGSGQGKRNEQFF
- TRBJ2-1 TRBV25-1 TRBD1 TGTGCCAGTATGAAGGGACAGAGAGACAATGAGCAGTTCTTC CASMKGQRDNEQFF
- TRBJ1-4 TRBV5-4 - TGTGCCAGCAGCTATACTCAGGGTGGGTTCCTCGAAAAACTGTTTTTT CASSYTQGGFLEKLFF
- TRBJ1-4 TRBV7-6 TRBD1 TGTGCCAGCAGCTTAGAACCGGGACAGGGGTTTGGAAAACTGTTTTTT CASSLEPGQGFGKLFF
- TRBJ2-3 TRBV20-1 - TGCAGCCACCGGGGCACAGATACGCAGTATTTT CSHRGTDTQYF
few TRBJ2-7 TRBV1 - TGCACCAGCAGCCAAGAAGGACAGAGCCTTGGCTACGAGCAGTACTTC CTSSQEGQSLGYEQYF
few TRBJ2-1 TRBV11-2 TRBD2 TGTGCCAGCAGCCGCGGGGGGTACAATGAGCAGTTCTTC CASSRGGYNEQFF
- TRBJ1-4 TRBV6-5 - TGTGCCAGCAGTACCAGGCCGAATGAAAAACTGTTTTTT CASSTRPNEKLFF
- TRBJ2-7 TRBV20-1 - TGCAGTGCTAGCGGGGGATACGAGCAGTACTTC CSASGGYEQYF
- TRBJ2-4 TRBV5-1 TRBD2 TGCGCCAGCAGCCCCGGGGGGGGGAAAAACATTCAGTACTTC CASSPGGGKNIQYF
- TRBJ2-2 TRBV27 TRBD1 TGTGCCAGCAGTCCGGACAGGGGCGGTTGGATCGGGGAGCTGTTTTTT CASSPDRGGWIGELFF
few TRBJ1-2 TRBV4-2 - TGTGCCAGCAGCCCTTCTCCAGTAGAGGATGGCTACACCTTC CASSPSPVEDGYTF
few TRBJ1-2 TRBV6-5 TRBD1 TGTGCCAGCAGTTACCTTGGGACAGGGAATGGCTACACCTTC CASSYLGTGNGYTF
few TRBJ1-1 TRBV18 TRBD1 TGTGCCAGCTCACAAAACGACAGGGGGTACACTGAAGCTTTCTTT CASSQNDRGYTEAFF
few TRBJ2-7 TRBV27 TRBD2 TGTGCCAGCAGGGCTAGCGGCGCGAGCTCCTACGAGCAGTACTTC CASRASGASSYEQYF
- TRBJ2-4 TRBV5-1 - TGCGCCAGCAAGACACTCGGGATGAACATTCAGTACTTC CASKTLGMNIQYF
- TRBJ2-6 TRBV5-1 TRBD1 TGCGCCAGCAGACACCGGGACAGGGTGGCCGGGGCCAACGTCCTGACTTTC CASRHRDRVAGANVLTF
many TRBJ2-5 TRBV18 TRBD1 TGTGCCAGCTCACCCGACAGGGGCGCCGAAGAGACCCAGTACTTC CASSPDRGAEETQYF
few TRBJ2-7 TRBV18 TRBD2 TGTGCCAGCTCACCCACTAGCGGGGGGGCGACGTACGAGCAGTACTTC CASSPTSGGATYEQYF
few TRBJ2-3 TRBV7-2 TRBD1 TGTGCCAGCAGCTTAGCCCACAGGGGGCAGTATTTT CASSLAHRGQYF
few TRBJ2-7 TRBV28 TRBD2 TGTGCCAGCAGTCCCCCCGGGAGGGCCTACGAGCAGTACTTC CASSPPGRAYEQYF
- TRBJ2-5 TRBV19 TRBD1 TGTGCCAGTGCAACAGGGGTCATGTACCAAGAGACCCAGTACTTC CASATGVMYQETQYF
few TRBJ2-3 TRBV19 - TGTGCCAGTAGTACCTCCACAGGGATTGATACGCAGTATTTT CASSTSTGIDTQYF
few TRBJ2-1 TRBV5-4 - TGTGCCAGCAGCTGGGGGGGGCCCTACAATGAGCAGTTCTTC CASSWGGPYNEQFF
- TRBJ1-6 TRBV27 TRBD1 TGTGCCAGCACTCCCGACACAGGACAGGGGGCATATTCACCCCTCCACTTT CASTPDTGQGAYSPLHF
- TRBJ2-3 TRBV4-2 - TGTGCCAGCAGCCAAGAGGGACAAAATACGCAGTATTTT CASSQEGQNTQYF
- TRBJ2-7 TRBV5-4 - TGTGCCAGCAGCTTGTCTACCGGGGGTCGCTACGAGCAGTACTTC CASSLSTGGRYEQYF
- TRBJ1-2 TRBV2 TRBD1 TGTGCCAGCAGTGGGGACAGAGCATCCTATGGCTACACCTTC CASSGDRASYGYTF
few TRBJ1-1 TRBV5-5 - TGTGCCAGCAGTCAGGGGCGTTTGACTGAAGCTTTCTTT CASSQGRLTEAFF
- TRBJ2-1 TRBV4-3 - TGCGCCAGCAGCCAAGATTGGGACTCCCATGAGCAGTTCTTC CASSQDWDSHEQFF
- TRBJ2-2 TRBV5-4 TRBD2 TGTGCCAGCAGCTTGGCCGTTGGGGGGGCGAACACCGGGGAGCTGTTTTTT CASSLAVGGANTGELFF
- TRBJ2-7 TRBV6-6 TRBD1 TGTGCCAGCAGTTACCCCAACGACAGGGCCTACGAGCAGTACTTC CASSYPNDRAYEQYF
many TRBJ2-3 TRBV12-5 TRBD2 TGTGCTAGTGGCCGGGGGGCAGATACGCAGTATTTT CASGRGADTQYF
- TRBJ1-4 TRBV29-1 - TGCAGCGCCGTGGACAGTTTCGATGAAAAACTGTTTTTT CSAVDSFDEKLFF